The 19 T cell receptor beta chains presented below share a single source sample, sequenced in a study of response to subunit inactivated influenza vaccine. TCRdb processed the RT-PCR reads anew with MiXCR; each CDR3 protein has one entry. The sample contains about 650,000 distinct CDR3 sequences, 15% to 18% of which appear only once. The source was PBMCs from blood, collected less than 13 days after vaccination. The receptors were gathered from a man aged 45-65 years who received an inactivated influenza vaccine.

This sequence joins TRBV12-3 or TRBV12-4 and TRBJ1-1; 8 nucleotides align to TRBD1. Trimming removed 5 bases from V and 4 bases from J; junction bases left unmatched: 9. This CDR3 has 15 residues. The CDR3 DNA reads TGTGCCAGCAGTGCCGAACAGGGGGTGGGCACTGAAGCTTTCTTT. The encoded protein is CASSAEQGVGTEAFF.

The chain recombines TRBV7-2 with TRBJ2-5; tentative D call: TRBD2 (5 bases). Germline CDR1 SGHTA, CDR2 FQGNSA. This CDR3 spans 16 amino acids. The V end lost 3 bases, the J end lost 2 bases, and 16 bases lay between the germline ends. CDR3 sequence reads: CASSLWASYRQETQYF. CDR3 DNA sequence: TGTGCCAGCAGCTTGTGGGCTAGCTATCGACAAGAGACCCAGTACTTC.

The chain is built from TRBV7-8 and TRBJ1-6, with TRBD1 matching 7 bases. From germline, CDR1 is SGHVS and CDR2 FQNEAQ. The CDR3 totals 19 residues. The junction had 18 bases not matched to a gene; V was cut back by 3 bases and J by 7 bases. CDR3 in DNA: TGTGCCAGCAGCTTGAGGAGACAGGGAATCGGTATGGAGAATTCACCCCTCCACTTT. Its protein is CASSLRRQGIGMENSPLHF.

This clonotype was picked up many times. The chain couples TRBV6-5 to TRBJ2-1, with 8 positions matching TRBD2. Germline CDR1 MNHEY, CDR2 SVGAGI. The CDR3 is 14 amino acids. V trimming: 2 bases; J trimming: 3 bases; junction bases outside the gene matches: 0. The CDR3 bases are TGTGCCAGCAGTTACGGGACTAGCTACAATGAGCAGTTCTTC. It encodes CASSYGTSYNEQFF.

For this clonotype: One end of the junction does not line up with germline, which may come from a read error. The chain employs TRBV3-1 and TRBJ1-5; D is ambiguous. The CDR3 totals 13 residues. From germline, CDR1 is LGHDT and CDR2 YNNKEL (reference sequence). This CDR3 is CASSQDINQPQPF. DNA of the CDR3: TGTGCCAGCAGCCAAGACATAAATCAGCCCCAGCCTTTT.

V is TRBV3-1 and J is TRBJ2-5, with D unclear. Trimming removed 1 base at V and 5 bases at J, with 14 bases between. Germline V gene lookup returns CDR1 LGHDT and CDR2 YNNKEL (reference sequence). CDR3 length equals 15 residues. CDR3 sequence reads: CASSQGLSSSETQYF. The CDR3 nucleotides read TGTGCCAGCAGCCAAGGTCTGTCGTCGTCGGAGACCCAGTACTTC.

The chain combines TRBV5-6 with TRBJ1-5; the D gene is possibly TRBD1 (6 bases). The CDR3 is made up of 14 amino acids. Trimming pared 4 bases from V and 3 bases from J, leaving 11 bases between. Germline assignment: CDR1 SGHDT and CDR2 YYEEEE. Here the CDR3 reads CASSETGINQPQHF. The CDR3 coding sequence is TGTGCCAGCAGCGAGACAGGAATCAATCAGCCCCAGCATTTT.

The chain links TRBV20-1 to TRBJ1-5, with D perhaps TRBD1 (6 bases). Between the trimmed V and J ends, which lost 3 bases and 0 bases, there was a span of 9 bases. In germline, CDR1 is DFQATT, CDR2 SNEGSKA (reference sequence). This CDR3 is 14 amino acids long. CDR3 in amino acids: CSASVTGSNQPQHF. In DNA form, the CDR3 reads TGCAGTGCTAGTGTGACAGGTAGCAATCAGCCCCAGCATTTT.

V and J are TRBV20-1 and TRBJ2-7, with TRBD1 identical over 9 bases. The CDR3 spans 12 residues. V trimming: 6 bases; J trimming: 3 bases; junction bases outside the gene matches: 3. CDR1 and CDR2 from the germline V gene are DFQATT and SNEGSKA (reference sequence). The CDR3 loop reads CSATGQGYEQYF. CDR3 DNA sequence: TGCAGTGCGACGGGACAGGGCTACGAGCAGTACTTC.

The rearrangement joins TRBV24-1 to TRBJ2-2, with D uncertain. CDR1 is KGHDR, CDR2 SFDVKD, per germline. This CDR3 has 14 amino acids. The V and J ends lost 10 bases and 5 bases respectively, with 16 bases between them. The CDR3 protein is CATSPEARTGELFF. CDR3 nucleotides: TGTGCCACGTCGCCAGAGGCGCGAACCGGGGAGCTGTTTTTT.

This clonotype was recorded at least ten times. The CDR3 DNA follows: TGTGCCAGCAGCTTAGTATCAGGGAGCTCCTACGAGCAGTACTTC. This encodes CASSLVSGSSYEQYF. V and J are TRBV7-2 and TRBJ2-7; D is perhaps TRBD1 or TRBD2 (5 bases each). CDR3 length: 15 residues. Germline CDR1 reads SGHTA; CDR2 reads FQGNSA. Trimming removed 1 base at V and 0 bases at J, with 10 bases between.

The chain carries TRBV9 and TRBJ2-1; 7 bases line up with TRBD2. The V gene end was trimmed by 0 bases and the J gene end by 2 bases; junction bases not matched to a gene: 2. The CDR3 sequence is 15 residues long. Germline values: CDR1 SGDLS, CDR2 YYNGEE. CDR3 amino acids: CASSVAAGTYNEQFF. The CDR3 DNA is TGTGCCAGCAGCGTAGCAGCGGGGACCTACAATGAGCAGTTCTTC.

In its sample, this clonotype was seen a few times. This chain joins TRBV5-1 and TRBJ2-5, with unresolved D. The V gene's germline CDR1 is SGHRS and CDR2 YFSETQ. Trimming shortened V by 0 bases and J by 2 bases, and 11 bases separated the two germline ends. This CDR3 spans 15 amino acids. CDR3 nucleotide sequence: TGCGCCAGCAGCTTGGCAGAGATATTACAAGAGACCCAGTACTTC. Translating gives CASSLAEILQETQYF.

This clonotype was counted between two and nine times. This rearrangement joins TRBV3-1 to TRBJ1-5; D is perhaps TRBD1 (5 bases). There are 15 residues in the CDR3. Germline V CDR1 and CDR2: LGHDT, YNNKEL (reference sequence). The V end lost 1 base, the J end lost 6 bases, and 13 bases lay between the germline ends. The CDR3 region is CASSQGAGSVQPQHF. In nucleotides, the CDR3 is TGTGCCAGCAGCCAAGGGGCAGGGTCTGTTCAGCCCCAGCATTTT.

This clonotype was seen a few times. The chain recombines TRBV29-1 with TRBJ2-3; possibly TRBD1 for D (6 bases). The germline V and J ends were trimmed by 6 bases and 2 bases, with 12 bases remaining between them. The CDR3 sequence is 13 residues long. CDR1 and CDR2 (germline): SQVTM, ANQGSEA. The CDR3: CSVKTGFTDTQYF. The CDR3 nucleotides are TGCAGCGTAAAGACAGGCTTCACAGATACGCAGTATTTT.

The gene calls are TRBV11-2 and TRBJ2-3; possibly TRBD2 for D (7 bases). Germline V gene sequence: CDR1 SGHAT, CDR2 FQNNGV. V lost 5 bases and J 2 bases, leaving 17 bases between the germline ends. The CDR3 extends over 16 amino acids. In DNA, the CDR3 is TGTGCCAGCAGCCGTTTCAAGGGGGGGACCACAGATACGCAGTATTTT. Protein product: CASSRFKGGTTDTQYF. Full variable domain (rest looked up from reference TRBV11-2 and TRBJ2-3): EAGVAQSPRYKIIEKRQSVAFWCNPISGHATLYWYQQILGQGPKLLIQFQNNGVVDDSQLPKDRFSAERLKGVDSTLKIQPAKLEDSAVYLCASSRFKGGTTDTQYFGPGTRLTVL.

CDR3 DNA: TGTGCCAGCAGTTTCGGCGAGAACACCGGGGAGCTGTTTTTT. Protein product: CASSFGENTGELFF. The rearrangement uses TRBV12-3 or TRBV12-4 and TRBJ2-2; unclear D gene. Trimming took off 3 bases at V and 1 base at J, with 6 bases between the two ends. The CDR3 has 14 residues.

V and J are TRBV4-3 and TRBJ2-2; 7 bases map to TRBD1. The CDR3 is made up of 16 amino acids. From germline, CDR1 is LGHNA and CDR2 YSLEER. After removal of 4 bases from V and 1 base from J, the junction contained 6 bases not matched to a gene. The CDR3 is CASSPRQGMNTGELFF. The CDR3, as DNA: TGCGCCAGCAGCCCCCGACAGGGAATGAACACCGGGGAGCTGTTTTTT.

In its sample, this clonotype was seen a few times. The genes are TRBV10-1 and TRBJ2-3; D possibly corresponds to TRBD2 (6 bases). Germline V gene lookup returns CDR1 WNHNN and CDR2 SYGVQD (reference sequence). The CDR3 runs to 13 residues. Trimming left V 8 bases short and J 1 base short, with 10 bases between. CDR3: CASGRLGTDTQYF. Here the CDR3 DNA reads TGCGCCAGCGGGAGACTAGGCACAGATACGCAGTATTTT.